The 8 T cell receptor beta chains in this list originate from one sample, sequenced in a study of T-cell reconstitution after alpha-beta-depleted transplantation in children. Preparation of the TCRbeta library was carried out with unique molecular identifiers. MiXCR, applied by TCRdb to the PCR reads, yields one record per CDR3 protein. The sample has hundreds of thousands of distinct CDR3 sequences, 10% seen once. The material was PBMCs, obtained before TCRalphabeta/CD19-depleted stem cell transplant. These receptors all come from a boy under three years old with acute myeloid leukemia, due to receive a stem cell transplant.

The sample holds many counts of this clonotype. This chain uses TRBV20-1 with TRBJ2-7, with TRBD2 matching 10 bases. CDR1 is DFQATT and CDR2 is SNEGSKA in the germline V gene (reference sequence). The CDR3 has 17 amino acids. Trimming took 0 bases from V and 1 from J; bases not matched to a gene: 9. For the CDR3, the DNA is TGCAGTGCTAGAGATCCCCTAGCGGGGGTTCTTTCCTACGAGCAGTACTTC. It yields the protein CSARDPLAGVLSYEQYF.

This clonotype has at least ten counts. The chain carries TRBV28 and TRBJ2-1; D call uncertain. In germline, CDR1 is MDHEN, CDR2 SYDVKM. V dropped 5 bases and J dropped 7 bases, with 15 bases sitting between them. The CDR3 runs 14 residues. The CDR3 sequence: CASSLPTFNNEQFF. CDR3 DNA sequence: TGTGCCAGCAGTCTTCCCACCTTCAATAATGAGCAGTTCTTC.

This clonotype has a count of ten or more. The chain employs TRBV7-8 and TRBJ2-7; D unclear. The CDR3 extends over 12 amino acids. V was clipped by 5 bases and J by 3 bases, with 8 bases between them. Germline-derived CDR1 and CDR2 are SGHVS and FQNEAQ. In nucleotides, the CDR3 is TGTGCCAGCAGCGTTGAAGGCTACGAGCAGTACTTC. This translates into CASSVEGYEQYF.

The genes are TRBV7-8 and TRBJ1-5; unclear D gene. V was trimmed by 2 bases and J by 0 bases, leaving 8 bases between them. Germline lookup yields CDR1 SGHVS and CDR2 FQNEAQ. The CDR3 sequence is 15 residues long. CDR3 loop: CASSLSPYSNQPQHF. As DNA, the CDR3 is TGTGCCAGCAGCTTATCCCCGTATAGCAATCAGCCCCAGCATTTT.

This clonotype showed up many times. The DNA for the CDR3 is TGCGCCAGCAGCTTGGGTCGACAGGGTGAAAAACTGTTTTTT. Translation gives CASSLGRQGEKLFF. The rearrangement links TRBV5-1 to TRBJ1-4, with 7 bases aligning to TRBD1. The CDR3 is 14 residues long. V lost 0 bases to trimming and J lost 7 bases; unmatched junction nucleotides: 3. CDR1 and CDR2 from the germline V gene are SGHRS and YFSETQ. Full variable domain (missing parts from reference TRBV5-1 and TRBJ1-4): KAGVTQTPRYLIKTRGQQVTLSCSPISGHRSVSWYQQTPGQGLQFLFEYFSETQRNKGNFPGRFSGRQFSNSRSEMNVSTLELGDSALYLCASSLGRQGEKLFFGSGTQLSVL.

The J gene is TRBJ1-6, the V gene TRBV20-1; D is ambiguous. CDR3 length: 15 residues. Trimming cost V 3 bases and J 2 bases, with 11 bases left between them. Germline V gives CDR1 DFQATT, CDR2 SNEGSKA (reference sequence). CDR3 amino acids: CSASDGRTYNSPLHF. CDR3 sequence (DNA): TGCAGTGCTAGTGACGGAAGAACCTATAATTCACCCCTCCACTTT.

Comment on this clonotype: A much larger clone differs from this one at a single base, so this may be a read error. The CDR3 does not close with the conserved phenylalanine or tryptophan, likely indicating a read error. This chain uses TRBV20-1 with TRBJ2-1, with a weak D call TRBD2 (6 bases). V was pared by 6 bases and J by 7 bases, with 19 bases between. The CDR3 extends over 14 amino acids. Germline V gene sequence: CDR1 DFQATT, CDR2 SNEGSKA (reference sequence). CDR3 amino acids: CSALQLAGWNEQFI. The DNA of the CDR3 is TGCAGTGCCCTCCAACTAGCTGGTTGGAATGAGCAGTTCATC.

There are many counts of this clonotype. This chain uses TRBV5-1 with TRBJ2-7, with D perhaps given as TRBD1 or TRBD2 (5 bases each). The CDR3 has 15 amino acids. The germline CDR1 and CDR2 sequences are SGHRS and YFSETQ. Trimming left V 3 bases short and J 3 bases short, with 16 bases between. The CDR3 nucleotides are TGCGCCAGCAGCTGGACTCCGGGACCGAACTACGAGCAGTACTTC. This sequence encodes CASSWTPGPNYEQYF.